This entry lists 32 T cell receptor beta chains sequenced from one sample in a study of PD-1 blockade in classical Hodgkin lymphoma. Time point here: newly diagnosed, previously untreated cHL patient sample. With magnetic negative selection, CD4+ T cells were purified from PBMCs that had been thawed. Here immunoSEQ multiplex PCR was the method, and the copy in TCRdb shows in-frame clones only, minus some. This sample carries 24,000 or so clones, about 89% of them seen once, and the ten largest clones take roughly 0.58%. Sequencing was carried out using CD4+ T cells from blood. The receptor source for this set is a human donor with classical Hodgkin lymphoma.

V and J are TRBV18 and TRBJ2-5; 7 bases are a match to TRBD1. The CDR3 is made up of 16 amino acids. V trimming: 3 bases; J trimming: 1 base; junction bases outside the gene matches: 8. From germline, CDR1 is KGHSH and CDR2 LQKENI. This CDR3 is CASSPGQVLSQETQYF. The CDR3 coding sequence is TGTGCCAGCTCACCCGGACAGGTATTAAGCCAAGAGACCCAGTACTTC.

The V and J genes are TRBV28 and TRBJ1-4; 7 bases fit TRBD1. After removal of 7 bases from V and 4 bases from J, the junction contained 9 bases not matched to a gene. This CDR3 spans 15 amino acids. Germline V gene sequence: CDR1 MDHEN, CDR2 SYDVKM. The CDR3 nucleotides read TGTGCCAGCAACGACAGGGCTCAGGGTAATGAAAAACTGTTTTTT. Its translation is CASNDRAQGNEKLFF.

This chain joins TRBV19 and TRBJ2-5; weak D call: TRBD1 (6 bases). Germline assignment: CDR1 LNHDA and CDR2 SQIVND (reference sequence). This CDR3 contains 15 residues. V gave up 5 bases and J gave up 5 bases, with 18 bases separating them. The CDR3 nucleotides are TGTGCCAGTAGTCCGGGACACCGGTGGGGGGAGACCCAGTACTTC. It specifies CASSPGHRWGETQYF.

V gene TRBV30 combines with J gene TRBJ2-2, with D uncertain. Germline V gene data show CDR1 as GTSNPN and CDR2 as SVGIG (reference sequence). The CDR3 has 13 amino acids. The V gene lost 4 bases and the J gene lost 0 bases, with 6 bases spanning the gap. CDR3 sequence reads: CAWNGANTGELFF. The CDR3, as DNA: TGTGCCTGGAACGGCGCGAACACCGGGGAGCTGTTTTTT.

The chain's CDR3 is CASSPGQSSYNSPLHF. The CDR3 DNA follows: TGTGCCAGCTCACCGGGACAGAGCTCCTATAATTCACCCCTCCACTTT. V gene TRBV18 combines with J gene TRBJ1-6; 7 nucleotides align to TRBD1. V lost 3 bases and J lost 0; bases outside the gene matches: 2. The CDR3 consists of 16 residues. Germline V lookup: CDR1 KGHSH, CDR2 LQKENI. Filled out from reference TRBV18 and TRBJ1-6, the complete variable domain reads NAGVMQNPRHLVRRRGQEARLRCSPMKGHSHVYWYRQLPEEGLKFMVYLQKENIIDESGMPKERFSAEFPKEGPSILRIQQVVRGDSAAYFCASSPGQSSYNSPLHFGNGTRLTVT.

The chain couples TRBV30 to TRBJ1-4; tentative D call: TRBD1 (5 bases). V shed 1 base and J shed 7 bases, with 10 bases lying between them. Germline loops: CDR1 GTSNPN, CDR2 SVGIG (reference sequence). This CDR3 spans 13 amino acids. CDR3: CAWSGWGGEKLFF. CDR3 DNA: TGTGCCTGGAGTGGATGGGGCGGTGAAAAACTGTTTTTT.

About this clone itself: Germline and junction disagree at one end, which may indicate a read error. The genes are TRBV11-2 and TRBJ2-4, with D perhaps TRBD2 (6 bases). This CDR3 has 12 amino acids. Germline V gene data show CDR1 as SGHAT and CDR2 as FQNNGV. The CDR3 region is CASSSYAGRPTF. The CDR3 DNA follows: TGTGCCAGCAGCTCCTACGCGGGACGGCCCACCTTC.

The V call is TRBV19, the J call TRBJ2-3; possible D gene TRBD2, 5 bases. The V end lost 5 bases, the J end lost 4 bases, and 16 bases lay between the germline ends. This CDR3 comprises 15 residues. Germline V CDR1 and CDR2: LNHDA, SQIVND (reference sequence). The CDR3 is CASSPRRQAADTQYF. CDR3 coding DNA: TGTGCCAGTAGTCCCCGGAGGCAGGCGGCAGATACGCAGTATTTT.

The chain has TRBV7-9 and TRBJ2-7; weak D call: TRBD1 (6 bases). This CDR3 has 15 residues. V was cut by 4 bases and J by 0 bases, with 13 bases left in between. Germline assignment: CDR1 SEHNR and CDR2 FQNEAQ (reference sequence). CDR3 in amino acids: CASSSMQGSSYEQYF. DNA of the CDR3: TGTGCCAGCAGCTCGATGCAGGGGAGCTCCTACGAGCAGTACTTC.

The chain links TRBV10-2 to TRBJ1-2; unclear D gene. This CDR3 is 15 amino acids long. V dropped 3 bases and J dropped 4 bases, with 15 bases sitting between them. Germline CDR1 reads WSHSY; CDR2 reads SAAADI. CDR3 region: CASSEWVGRAYGYTF. As DNA, the CDR3 is TGCGCCAGCAGTGAATGGGTCGGCCGTGCCTATGGCTACACCTTC.

This chain joins TRBV5-1 and TRBJ2-2; no clear D gene. Germline V gives CDR1 SGHRS, CDR2 YFSETQ. Trimming pared 4 bases from V and 7 bases from J, leaving 8 bases between. This CDR3 contains 12 residues. CDR3 loop: CASSLPSGELFF. The CDR3 DNA is TGCGCCAGCAGCCTACCCAGCGGGGAGCTGTTTTTT.

This rearrangement joins TRBV11-2 to TRBJ2-7; 7 positions agree with TRBD1. Trimming took 5 bases from V and 1 from J; bases not matched to a gene: 8. The CDR3 has 15 residues. Germline CDR1 and CDR2: SGHAT and FQNNGV. CDR3 bases: TGTGCCAGCAGCCGCCCGGACAGGAAATCCTACGAGCAGTACTTC. Its protein product is CASSRPDRKSYEQYF. The full variable domain, its missing parts supplied by reference TRBV11-2 and TRBJ2-7, is EAGVAQSPRYKIIEKRQSVAFWCNPISGHATLYWYQQILGQGPKLLIQFQNNGVVDDSQLPKDRFSAERLKGVDSTLKIQPAKLEDSAVYLCASSRPDRKSYEQYFGPGTRLTVT.

This clone was counted a single time. A junction boundary mismatches the germline segment, possibly from a read error. The rearrangement links TRBV29-1 to TRBJ2-5; a weak D match, TRBD1 (5 bases). The length of the CDR3 is 13 residues. The germline CDR1 and CDR2 sequences are SQVTM and ANQGSEA. The CDR3 DNA follows: TGCAGCGTCGAAGGGGTAGGGAAAGAGACCCAGTACTTC. Its translation is CSVEGVGKETQYF.

The chain combines TRBV5-1 with TRBJ1-1, with 8 bases that match TRBD1. The CDR3 runs 15 residues. CDR1 is SGHRS and CDR2 is YFSETQ in the germline V gene. Losses at the gene ends were 1 base for V and 4 bases for J; bases not matched to a gene: 6. CDR3 in DNA: TGCGCCAGCAGCTTGATTCTTACAGGGGGCACTGAAGCTTTCTTT. Encoded protein: CASSLILTGGTEAFF.

The rearrangement joins TRBV2 to TRBJ2-4, with 8 bases fitting TRBD2. The germline CDR1 and CDR2 sequences are SNHLY and FYNNEI. This CDR3 spans 16 amino acids. Trimming at V came to 3 bases and at J to 3 bases, leaving 7 bases not matched to a gene. The CDR3 DNA reads as TGTGCCAGCAGTGAGCTTAGCGGGGAACTCAAAAACATTCAGTACTTC. Residues: CASSELSGELKNIQYF.

The V call is TRBV6-5, the J call TRBJ1-2; D uncertain. Trimming removed 5 bases from V and 5 bases from J, with 12 bases in between. Per the germline V gene, CDR1 is MNHEY and CDR2 is SVGAGI. The CDR3 is 13 residues long. The DNA for the CDR3 is TGTGCCAGCAGTCCCACCCGGACGTATGGCTACACCTTC. Encoded protein: CASSPTRTYGYTF.

The chain recombines TRBV6-1 with TRBJ2-7; TRBD2 agrees at 9 bases. The CDR3 has 18 amino acids. Germline CDR1 and CDR2: MNHNS and SASEGT. V lost 0 bases and J lost 3; bases outside the gene matches: 12. As DNA, the CDR3 is TGTGCCAGCAGTGAAGCGAGGGTAGTAGCGGGGGCCAACTACGAGCAGTACTTC. The encoded protein is CASSEARVVAGANYEQYF.

The rearrangement uses TRBV5-1 and TRBJ1-1, with a tentative D call TRBD1 (5 bases). The CDR3 totals 15 residues. Trimming cost V 0 bases and J 6 bases, with 15 bases left between them. CDR1 SGHRS and CDR2 YFSETQ come from the germline V gene. The CDR3 DNA sequence: TGCGCCAGCAGCTTGGCTCCACAGGTGAGCTCTGAAGCTTTCTTT. Encoded protein: CASSLAPQVSSEAFF.

This clone showed up just a few times. The chain combines TRBV18 with TRBJ2-7; 8 bases match TRBD1. V was clipped by 0 bases and J by 4 bases; unmatched bases: 8. Germline V gene lookup returns CDR1 KGHSH and CDR2 LQKENI. The CDR3 contains 16 residues. DNA for the CDR3: TGTGCCAGCTCACCACCTCTGACAGGGGCTCCTTACGAGCAGTACTTC. Protein product: CASSPPLTGAPYEQYF.

This clone was seen a single time. The chain employs TRBV4-1 and TRBJ1-3; TRBD1 matches 9 bases. CDR3 length: 20 amino acids. The germline V gene encodes CDR1 MGHRA and CDR2 YSYEKL. V shed 5 bases and J 0 bases; nucleotides not matched to a gene: 17. For the CDR3, the DNA is TGCGCCAGCAGCGAAACTCTAACCGGGACAGGGTGGGGCTCTGGAAACACCATATATTTT. Its translation: CASSETLTGTGWGSGNTIYF.

The chain carries TRBV5-1 and TRBJ2-3; the D is unclear. The CDR3 contains 15 residues. Trimming cost V 3 bases and J 2 bases, with 13 bases left between them. Germline-derived CDR1 and CDR2 are SGHRS and YFSETQ. The CDR3 nucleotides read TGCGCCAGCAGCTACACTTACACCTCCACAGATACGCAGTATTTT. It yields the protein CASSYTYTSTDTQYF. The entire variable domain, with the rest obtained from reference TRBV5-1 and TRBJ2-3, is as follows: KAGVTQTPRYLIKTRGQQVTLSCSPISGHRSVSWYQQTPGQGLQFLFEYFSETQRNKGNFPGRFSGRQFSNSRSEMNVSTLELGDSALYLCASSYTYTSTDTQYFGPGTRLTVL.

The CDR3 spells CASSQSPSGRVDEQFF. CDR3 nucleotides: TGCGCCAGCAGCCAAAGCCCCTCCGGCAGGGTAGATGAGCAGTTCTTC. V gene TRBV4-1 combines with J gene TRBJ2-1; D might be TRBD1 (5 bases). V gave up 2 bases and J gave up 8 bases, with 19 bases separating them. The germline CDR1 and CDR2 sequences are MGHRA and YSYEKL. This CDR3 is built from 16 residues.

The chain uses TRBV5-1 and TRBJ1-2; 10 bases are shared with TRBD1. The CDR3 has 14 residues. Germline CDR1 is SGHRS and CDR2 is YFSETQ. J gave up 6 bases and V 2 bases, and 4 bases lay outside the gene matches. The CDR3: CASSLWTGGDGYTF. The CDR3 DNA reads TGCGCCAGCAGCTTATGGACAGGGGGTGATGGCTACACCTTC.

The chain employs TRBV9 and TRBJ2-4, with D perhaps TRBD1 (5 bases). This CDR3 has 17 residues. Trimming pared 0 bases from V and 3 bases from J, leaving 16 bases between. Germline CDR1 SGDLS, CDR2 YYNGEE. The CDR3, as DNA: TGTGCCAGCAGCGTAGGGGGCAGGGTAAAGGACAAAAACATTCAGTACTTC. This codes for CASSVGGRVKDKNIQYF.

This chain's CDR3 is CASSPPGPYEAFF. The CDR3 nucleotides are TGTGCCAGCAGCCCGCCCGGACCATACGAAGCTTTCTTT. The chain joins TRBV7-9 to TRBJ1-1, with D hard to call. The CDR3 spans 13 residues. Per the germline V gene, CDR1 is SEHNR and CDR2 is FQNEAQ (reference sequence). V was pared by 5 bases and J by 8 bases, with 15 bases between.

The chain has TRBV28 and TRBJ2-1; D ambiguous. V was clipped by 6 bases and J by 3 bases, with 24 bases between them. Germline V gives CDR1 MDHEN, CDR2 SYDVKM. The CDR3 extends over 18 amino acids. This CDR3 is CASRPPLPTGGGYNEQFF. The CDR3 DNA is TGTGCCAGCAGGCCCCCTCTCCCCACTGGTGGCGGCTACAATGAGCAGTTCTTC.

The chain links TRBV4-1 to TRBJ1-2; the match to TRBD1 covers 7 bases. The CDR3 has 17 amino acids. Germline CDR1 and CDR2: MGHRA and YSYEKL. J was trimmed by 4 bases and V by 6 bases; bases with no gene match: 17. The CDR3 coding sequence is TGCGCCAGCAGTTCTTTTACGGGACAGCGGAGGGCCTATGGCTACACCTTC. It is translated as CASSSFTGQRRAYGYTF.

The chain is built from TRBV6-5 and TRBJ1-5; tentatively, D is TRBD1 (6 bases). V lost 7 bases, J lost 5 bases, and 18 bases lay in between. The CDR3 spans 15 residues. CDR1 is MNHEY and CDR2 is SVGAGI in the germline V gene. The CDR3 nucleotides read TGTGCCAGCAAACTTATGGGGGCGCGGGATCAGCCCCAGCATTTT. It encodes CASKLMGARDQPQHF.

The chain uses TRBV27 and TRBJ2-5; 8 bases are a match to TRBD2. CDR1 MNHEY and CDR2 SMNVEV come from the germline V gene (reference sequence). The CDR3 has 14 residues. Losses at the gene ends were 4 bases for V and 5 bases for J; bases not matched to a gene: 6. Written as DNA, the CDR3 is TGTGCCAGCAGTTGGAGCGGGGGCCGGGAGACCCAGTACTTC. It specifies CASSWSGGRETQYF.

The chain couples TRBV21-1 to TRBJ2-5. TRBV21-1 is recorded as a pseudogene. This CDR3 is 16 amino acids long. The CDR3 DNA sequence: TGTGCCAGCAGCAAATACGAACTTAGGTCCCAAGAGACCCAGTACTTC. Its translation is CASSKYELRSQETQYF.

The genes are TRBV28 and TRBJ1-6; TRBD1 matches 7 bases. The CDR3 is 14 amino acids. Germline values: CDR1 MDHEN, CDR2 SYDVKM. J lost 10 bases, V lost 3 bases, and 6 bases had no gene match. CDR3 nucleotide sequence: TGTGCCAGCAGTTTTCTGACAGGGCGGTCACCCCTCCACTTT. Amino acid sequence: CASSFLTGRSPLHF.

The DNA for the CDR3 is TGTGCCAGCAGCTTGGACAGCCGGAACATTCAGTACTTC. Amino acids: CASSLDSRNIQYF. V and J are TRBV7-7 and TRBJ2-4; perhaps TRBD1 as D (6 bases). The length of the CDR3 is 13 residues. Trimming pared 3 bases from V and 7 bases from J, leaving 10 bases between. Germline V gives CDR1 SSHAT, CDR2 FNYEAQ (reference sequence).